The clone carrying this T cell receptor beta chain occurred a few times. What it binds is not known. A J-beta primer mix and a sample-barcoded 5' primer were used in a second PCR of about 6 to 12 cycles. Samples each returned at least 3 million CDR3-containing paired-end reads. MiXCR was run by TCRdb on the 5' RACE reads, yielding one entry per CDR3 protein. Among about 1.8 million distinct CDR3 sequences listed, roughly 50% were seen once. The data stem from a study of blood T cells in healthy people across ages. The wider study: Capture via template switching afforded approximately one barcoded beta molecule per two T cells. Overall study findings and caveats: Researchers report that TCR beta diversity correlated strongly with naive T cell percentage. The diversity estimates, figures obtained from one million T cells, were considered underestimates.

Trimming cost V 5 bases and J 5 bases, with 19 bases left between them. Germline values: CDR1 SGHNT, CDR2 YENEEA. This CDR3 contains 15 residues. The receptor was derived from a woman aged 40 to 50 in good health. The sample consisted of blood. V usage is TRBV11-3 and J usage is TRBJ2-7; maybe TRBD2 (6 bases). The CDR3 region is CASSHGGTAWDEQYF. The CDR3 DNA sequence: TGTGCCAGCAGCCATGGCGGGACGGCTTGGGACGAGCAGTACTTC.